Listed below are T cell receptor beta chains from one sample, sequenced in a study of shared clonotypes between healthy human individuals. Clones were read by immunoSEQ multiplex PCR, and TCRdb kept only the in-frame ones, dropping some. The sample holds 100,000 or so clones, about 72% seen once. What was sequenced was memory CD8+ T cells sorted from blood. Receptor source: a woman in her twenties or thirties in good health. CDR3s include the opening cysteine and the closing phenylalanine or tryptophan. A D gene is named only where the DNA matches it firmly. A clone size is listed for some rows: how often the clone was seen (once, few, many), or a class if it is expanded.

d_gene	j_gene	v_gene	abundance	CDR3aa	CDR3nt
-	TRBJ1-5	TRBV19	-	CASKEPGKQPQHF	TGTGCCAGTAAGGAGCCAGGGAAGCAGCCCCAGCATTTT
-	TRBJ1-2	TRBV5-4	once	CASSPSGPNYGYTF	TGTGCCAGCAGCCCATCGGGTCCTAACTATGGCTACACCTTC
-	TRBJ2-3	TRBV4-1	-	CASSGTRTDTQYF	TGCGCCAGCAGTGGGACCCGGACGGATACGCAGTATTTT
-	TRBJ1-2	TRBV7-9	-	CASSSLSGAQNGYTF	TGTGCCAGCAGCTCCTTGTCCGGGGCACAGAATGGCTACACCTTC
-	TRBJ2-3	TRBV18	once	CASSPSGTSTDTQYF	TGTGCCAGCTCACCGAGCGGTACTAGCACAGATACGCAGTATTTT
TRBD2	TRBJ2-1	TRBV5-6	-	CASSWGLAGGYSYNEQFF	TGTGCCAGCAGCTGGGGACTAGCGGGAGGCTACTCCTACAATGAGCAGTTCTTC
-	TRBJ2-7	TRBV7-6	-	CASSLQGGLNRLYEQYF	TGTGCCAGCAGCTTACAGGGAGGCCTCAACCGACTCTACGAGCAGTACTTC
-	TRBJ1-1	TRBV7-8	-	CASSLEGAAFF	TGTGCCAGCAGCTTAGAAGGGGCAGCTTTCTTT
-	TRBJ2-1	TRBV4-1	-	CASSHRGPNRASYEQFF	TGCGCCAGCAGCCATCGCGGCCCCAATCGGGCCTCGTATGAGCAGTTCTTC
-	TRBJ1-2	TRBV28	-	CASSLSSVEDRRNYGYTF	TGTGCCAGCAGTTTATCGTCGGTGGAAGACAGACGCAACTATGGCTACACCTTC
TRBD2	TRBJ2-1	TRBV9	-	CASSVSGSLYNEQFF	TGTGCCAGCAGCGTTAGCGGGAGTCTCTACAATGAGCAGTTCTTC
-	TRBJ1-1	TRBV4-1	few	CASSHGPLGGNTEAFF	TGCGCCAGCAGCCACGGGCCCTTGGGGGGGAACACTGAAGCTTTCTTT
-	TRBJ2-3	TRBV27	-	CASKVSPRVVDLNTDTQYF	TGTGCCAGCAAAGTTTCCCCTCGGGTGGTAGACCTTAACACAGATACGCAGTATTTT
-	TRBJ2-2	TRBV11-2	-	CASNGRGAGELFF	TGTGCCAGCAATGGGCGAGGGGCCGGGGAGCTGTTTTTT
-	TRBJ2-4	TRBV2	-	CASSEAKNIQYF	TGTGCCAGCAGTGAGGCCAAAAACATTCAGTACTTC
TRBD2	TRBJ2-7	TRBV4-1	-	CASSLYITSGGYEQYF	TGCGCCAGCAGCCTATATATTACTAGCGGGGGCTACGAGCAGTACTTC
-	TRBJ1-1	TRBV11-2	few	CASSLWQEAFF	TGTGCCAGCAGCTTATGGCAGGAAGCTTTCTTT
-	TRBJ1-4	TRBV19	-	CASQRHSEKLFF	TGTGCCAGTCAGCGACACAGTGAAAAACTGTTTTTT
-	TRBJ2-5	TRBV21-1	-	CASRMTQYF	TGTGCCAGCAGAATGACCCAGTACTTC
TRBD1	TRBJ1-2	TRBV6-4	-	CASSEGTGIGYTF	TGTGCCAGCAGTGAAGGGACAGGGATTGGCTACACCTTC
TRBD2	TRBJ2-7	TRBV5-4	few	CASSLEGLAGTYEQYF	TGTGCCAGCAGCTTGGAGGGACTAGCGGGGACCTACGAGCAGTACTTC
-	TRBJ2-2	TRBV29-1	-	CSVGDRNTGELFF	TGCAGCGTAGGCGACAGGAACACCGGGGAGCTGTTTTTT
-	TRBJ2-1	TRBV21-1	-	CASSKASPGTSGRAGGNEQFF	TGTGCCAGCAGCAAAGCCAGTCCCGGGACTAGCGGGAGGGCCGGGGGTAATGAGCAGTTCTTC
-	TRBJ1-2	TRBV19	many	CASSIWQADGYTF	TGTGCCAGTAGTATCTGGCAGGCTGACGGCTACACCTTC
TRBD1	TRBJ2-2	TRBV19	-	CASNFYMDRGSRTGELFF	TGTGCCAGTAACTTCTACATGGACAGGGGCTCGCGGACCGGGGAGCTGTTTTTT
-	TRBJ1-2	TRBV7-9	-	CASSLATPNYGYTF	TGTGCCAGCAGCTTAGCGACACCAAACTATGGCTACACCTTC
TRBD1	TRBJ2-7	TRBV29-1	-	CSVRTGDEQYF	TGCAGCGTGAGGACAGGGGACGAGCAGTACTTC
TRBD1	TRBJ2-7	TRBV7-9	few	CASSLGTGGLKEQYF	TGTGCCAGCAGCTTAGGGACAGGGGGCCTTAAAGAGCAGTACTTC
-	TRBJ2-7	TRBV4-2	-	CASSQARFFLGAYEQYF	TGTGCCAGCAGCCAAGCCCGTTTTTTCCTGGGGGCATACGAGCAGTACTTC
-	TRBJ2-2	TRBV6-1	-	CASNPTGNTGELFF	TGTGCCAGCAACCCGACAGGCAACACCGGGGAGCTGTTTTTT
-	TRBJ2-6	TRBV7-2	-	CASSVGWSSGANVLTF	TGTGCCAGCAGCGTAGGTTGGAGCTCTGGGGCCAACGTCCTGACTTTC
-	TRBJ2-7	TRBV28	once	CASSYRLGGDWEQYF	TGTGCCAGCAGTTACCGACTAGGCGGGGATTGGGAGCAGTACTTC
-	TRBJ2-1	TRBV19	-	CASSTPRGGLSASYNEQFF	TGTGCCAGTAGTACCCCCCGGGGTGGACTTAGCGCCTCCTACAATGAGCAGTTCTTC
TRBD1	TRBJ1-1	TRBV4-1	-	CASSHRQGAPEAFF	TGCGCCAGCAGCCACAGACAGGGGGCCCCCGAAGCTTTCTTT
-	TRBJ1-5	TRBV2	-	CASVGGGNQPQHF	TGTGCCAGCGTCGGGGGGGGTAATCAGCCCCAGCATTTT
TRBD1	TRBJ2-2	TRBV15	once	CATTNITGGETGELFF	TGTGCCACCACAAACATAACAGGGGGCGAAACCGGGGAGCTGTTTTTT
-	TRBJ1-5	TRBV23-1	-	CATITDILGGQPHF	TGCGCCACAATAACGGACATCCTAGGCGGTCAGCCGCATTTT
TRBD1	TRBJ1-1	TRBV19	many	CASSPNRDRVSTEAFF	TGTGCCAGTAGCCCAAACCGGGACAGGGTTTCCACTGAAGCTTTCTTT
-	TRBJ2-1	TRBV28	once	CASSLNRGRGRSYNEQFF	TGTGCCAGCAGTTTAAACCGGGGACGGGGGAGATCCTACAATGAGCAGTTCTTC
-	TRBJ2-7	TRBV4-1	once	CASSPEGYYTNYEQYF	TGCGCCAGCAGTCCCGAGGGGTATTATACCAACTACGAGCAGTACTTC
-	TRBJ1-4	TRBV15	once	CATSRVGREREKLFF	TGTGCCACCAGCAGAGTGGGCAGGGAGAGGGAAAAACTGTTTTTT